A single sample gave rise to the 9 T cell receptor beta chains below, sequenced in a study of CD8 T cells in ankylosing spondylitis. Whole-study results and caveats: A TCR beta motif of under 10 highly homologous variants seemed to mark ankylosing spondylitis blood.

These TCRs are of unknown antigen specificity. A single record per CDR3 protein comes from TCRdb applying MiXCR to the 5' RACE reads. The sample shows more than 600,000 distinct CDR3 sequences, roughly 19% of them seen only once. The source material was blood, either unsorted or a sorted T cell fraction (not recorded which). All receptors derive from a male donor with ankylosing spondylitis.

This clonotype was recorded a few times. The chain has TRBV11-2 and TRBJ2-1, with 14 nucleotides matching TRBD2. The CDR3 sequence is 16 residues long. V was pared by 1 base and J by 10 bases, with 6 bases of the junction left unmatched. Per the germline V gene, CDR1 is SGHAT and CDR2 is FQNNGV. The CDR3 bases are TGTGCCAGCAGCTTAGGTGGACTAGCGGGAGGTGGGGAGCAGTTCTTC. Translation: CASSLGGLAGGGEQFF.

V and J are TRBV20-1 and TRBJ2-1; TRBD1 might be the D (6 bases). V was pared by 0 bases and J by 9 bases, with 18 bases between. The V gene's germline CDR1 is DFQATT and CDR2 SNEGSKA (reference sequence). The CDR3 consists of 15 residues. As DNA, the CDR3 is TGCAGTGCTAGAGATAAGGGGGAACAGCAGGCTGAGCAGTTCTTC. Translated: CSARDKGEQQAEQFF.

This chain uses TRBV7-2 with TRBJ2-7; D unresolved. Germline values: CDR1 SGHTA, CDR2 FQGNSA. The V gene lost 5 bases and the J gene lost 2 bases, with 10 bases spanning the gap. This CDR3 is built from 13 residues. This CDR3 is CASSGSRAYEQYF. CDR3 nucleotide sequence: TGTGCCAGCAGCGGGTCTCGGGCCTACGAGCAGTACTTC.

This clonotype has more than one count but fewer than ten. This chain links TRBV6-4 with TRBJ2-1, with D maybe TRBD1 (7 bases). Deletions cut 2 bases from V and 5 bases from J, with 19 bases between. The CDR3 length is 17 residues. CDR1 and CDR2 (germline): MRHNA, SNTAGT. CDR3 coding DNA: TGTGCCAGCAGTGACGAAGTAGGCGGGACAGATGACAATGAGCAGTTCTTC. This encodes CASSDEVGGTDDNEQFF.

The V and J genes are TRBV12-3 or TRBV12-4 and TRBJ2-1, with TRBD2 matching 8 bases. The CDR3 is 14 residues long. The V segment lost 1 base and the J segment 8 bases; nucleotides outside the gene matches: 4. In nucleotides, the CDR3 is TGTGCCAGCAGTTTAGAGAGCGGGGGATATGAGCAGTTCTTC. Its protein is CASSLESGGYEQFF.

This clonotype has more than one count but fewer than ten. The rearrangement links TRBV5-1 to TRBJ1-1, with 8 bases that match TRBD1. The germline gives CDR1 SGHRS, CDR2 YFSETQ. V lost 2 bases, J lost 5 bases, and 5 bases stayed unmatched. The CDR3 spans 14 residues. CDR3 residues: CASSFDRGGTEAFF. The CDR3 coding sequence is TGCGCCAGCAGCTTTGACAGGGGAGGGACTGAAGCTTTCTTT.

This clonotype showed up many times. The rearrangement joins TRBV5-1 to TRBJ1-2, with a tentative D call TRBD1 (5 bases). Trimming removed 0 bases at V and 5 bases at J, with 11 bases between. This CDR3 region has 14 residues. CDR1 SGHRS and CDR2 YFSETQ come from the germline V gene. CDR3 bases: TGCGCCAGCAGCTTGGCGGGGGAAAATTATGGCTACACCTTC. Translation gives CASSLAGENYGYTF.

The chain uses TRBV7-2 and TRBJ2-7; D unresolved. Trimming took 1 base from V and 4 from J, leaving 11 bases between them. Germline V gene sequence: CDR1 SGHTA, CDR2 FQGNSA. The CDR3 extends over 14 amino acids. The CDR3 DNA is TGTGCCAGCAGCTTAGGTCGTTCCGCGTACGAGCAGTACTTC. This encodes CASSLGRSAYEQYF. Full variable domain (rest looked up from reference TRBV7-2 and TRBJ2-7): GAGVSQSPSNKVTEKGKDVELRCDPISGHTALYWYRQSLGQGLEFLIYFQGNSAPDKSGLPSDRFSAERTGGSVSTLTIQRTQQEDSAVYLCASSLGRSAYEQYFGPGTRLTVT.

A few counts support this clonotype. This sequence joins TRBV4-1 and TRBJ1-3; D uncertain. The CDR3 has 17 residues. Per the germline V gene, CDR1 is MGHRA and CDR2 is YSYEKL. Trimming took off 4 bases at V and 3 bases at J, with 19 bases between the two ends. The CDR3 here is CASSPPERVYGGNTIYF. DNA for the CDR3: TGCGCCAGCAGCCCCCCCGAAAGGGTCTATGGTGGAAACACCATATATTTT.